The entry below describes one TCR beta chain. The sample comes from a study of cytomegalovirus exposure and HLA in healthy donors. PCR primers comprised 60 Vbeta and 13 Jbeta primers. Measured with immunoSEQ multiplex PCR; TCRdb has only the in-frame clones, and not every one. The data contain about 130,000 clones, 65% to 80% of them singletons. Sequencing was performed on PBMCs. This receptor was taken from a woman in her fifties or sixties in good health and CMV-seropositive.

The CDR3 coding sequence is TGTGCCAGCAGTTTGAACCAGGGGACAGATACGCAGTATTTT. It encodes CASSLNQGTDTQYF. The chain joins TRBV7-2 to TRBJ2-3; weak D call: TRBD1 (6 bases). The CDR3 runs 14 residues. The germline V and J ends were trimmed by 6 bases and 3 bases, with 13 bases remaining between them. CDR1 and CDR2 from the germline V gene are SGHTA and FQGNSA.